This T cell receptor (beta chain) was captured by sequencing in a study of CD8+ T cells in alopecia areata. General study findings and limits: Expanded CD8+ clones among the top 100, as well as scalp clonality, were significantly decreased by tofacitinib.

CDR3 length: 13 amino acids. Trimming took 9 bases from V and 0 from J, leaving 9 bases between them. Germline V CDR1 and CDR2: MDHEN, SYDVKM. This clone has just one count. Its target is unknown. Other DNA sequences in this specimen translate into the identical CDR3. The treatment here: oral pan-JAK inhibitor, 5-10 mg twice daily. Isolated RNA was reverse transcribed into cDNA used as the sequencing template. Method: immunoSEQ multiplex PCR; TCRdb's copy keeps in-frame clones and lacks some. Of 190,000 or so clones listed, about 62% were seen once; the top ten hold about 5.1%. This rearrangement joins TRBV28 to TRBJ2-1; maybe TRBD2 (6 bases). This receptor was obtained from a human donor with alopecia areata. The sequencing used CD4+ T cells sorted from blood, collected at week 24, from a patient treated with tofacitinib. The CDR3 DNA sequence: TGTGCCAGTCGGGGGAGCTCCTACAATGAGCAGTTCTTC. Translation gives CASRGSSYNEQFF.